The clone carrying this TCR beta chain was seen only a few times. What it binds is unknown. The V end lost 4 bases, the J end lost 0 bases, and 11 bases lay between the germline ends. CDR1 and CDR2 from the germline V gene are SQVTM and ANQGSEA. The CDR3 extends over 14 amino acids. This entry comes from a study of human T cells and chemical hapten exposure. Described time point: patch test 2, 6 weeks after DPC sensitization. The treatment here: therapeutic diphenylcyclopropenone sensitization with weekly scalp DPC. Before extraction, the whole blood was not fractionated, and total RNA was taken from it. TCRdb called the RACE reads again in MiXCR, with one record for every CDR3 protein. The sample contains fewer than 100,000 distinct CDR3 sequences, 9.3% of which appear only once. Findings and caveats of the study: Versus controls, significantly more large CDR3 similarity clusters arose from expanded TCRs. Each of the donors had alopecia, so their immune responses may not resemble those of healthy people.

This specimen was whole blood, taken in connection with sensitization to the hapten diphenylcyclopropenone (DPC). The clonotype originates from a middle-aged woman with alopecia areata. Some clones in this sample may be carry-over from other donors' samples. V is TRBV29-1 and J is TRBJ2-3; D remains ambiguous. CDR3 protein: CSVGGSTSTDTQYF. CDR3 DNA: TGCAGCGTTGGAGGTTCGACTAGCACAGATACGCAGTATTTT.